These 22 T cell receptor beta chains were all obtained from the same sample, sequenced in a study of cytomegalovirus exposure and HLA in healthy donors. The protocol was immunoSEQ multiplex PCR, while the TCRdb copy is restricted to in-frame clones and leaves out a portion. The table shows about 60,000 clones, with almost 97% occurring only once. Sequenced material: PBMCs. These receptors all stem from a woman under 30 in good health and CMV-seronegative.

CDR3 residues: CASSFYGADTQYF. The CDR3 coding sequence is TGTGCCAGCAGCTTCTACGGGGCAGATACGCAGTATTTT. The rearrangement links TRBV7-3 to TRBJ2-3, with D possibly being TRBD2 (5 bases). The CDR3 is made up of 13 amino acids. Trimming pared 3 bases from V and 4 bases from J, leaving 8 bases between. Germline lookup yields CDR1 SGHTA and CDR2 FQGTGA.

Concerning this clone: In the same sample, other DNA sequences code for this CDR3. V gene TRBV2 combines with J gene TRBJ2-5, with 9 bases matching TRBD1. Germline lookup yields CDR1 SNHLY and CDR2 FYNNEI. The V gene end was trimmed by 6 bases and the J gene end by 5 bases; junction bases not matched to a gene: 1. The CDR3 totals 12 residues. CDR3 amino acids: CASRDRGETQYF. Written as DNA, the CDR3 is TGTGCCAGCAGAGACAGGGGGGAGACCCAGTACTTC.

The rearrangement links TRBV21-1 to TRBJ2-3; TRBD1 is taken as the D call from the table, unchecked against the DNA. TRBV21-1 is a pseudogene. The CDR3 extends over 16 amino acids. This CDR3 reads CASSQQGIIGPDTQYF. The CDR3 region has the DNA TGTGCCAGCAGCCAACAGGGGATAATTGGCCCAGATACGCAGTATTTT.

This chain connects TRBV7-2 to TRBJ2-3; TRBD2 matches 9 bases. The germline CDR1 and CDR2 sequences are SGHTA and FQGNSA. This CDR3 has 13 residues. Unmatched junction bases numbered 5, after V lost 7 bases and J lost 6 bases. The CDR3 DNA is TGTGCCAGCACCGCGGGAGGGGCGGATACGCAGTATTTT. Amino acid sequence: CASTAGGADTQYF.

The chain has TRBV18 and TRBJ2-2; 8 nucleotides align to TRBD1. The germline V gene has CDR1 KGHSH and CDR2 LQKENI. V shed 6 bases, J shed 0 bases, and the junction held 6 bases outside the gene matches. This CDR3 contains 16 residues. The CDR3 bases are TGTGCCAGCTCTCACGGACAGGGAGCGAACACCGGGGAGCTGTTTTTT. Its translation is CASSHGQGANTGELFF.

Written as DNA, the CDR3 is TGTGCCAGCAGCAAAAAAACCCTATCCCCGGGGGGGTCCTACGAGCAGTACTTC. It codes for CASSKKTLSPGGSYEQYF. The chain couples TRBV21-1 to TRBJ2-7; TRBD2, as called in the table, went unchecked against the DNA. TRBV21-1 constitutes a pseudogene. The CDR3 loop spans 18 amino acids.

The V call is TRBV2, the J call TRBJ2-7; 7 bases are a match to TRBD1. The CDR3 is made up of 15 amino acids. With 6 bases clipped from V and 3 bases from J, the junction kept 11 bases outside the gene matches. In germline, CDR1 is SNHLY, CDR2 FYNNEI. CDR3 sequence: CASSLRQGVFYEQYF. DNA of the CDR3: TGTGCCAGCAGCCTTCGCCAGGGGGTCTTCTACGAGCAGTACTTC.

The chain recombines TRBV7-9 with TRBJ2-7; TRBD1 matches at 8 bases. The V segment lost 0 bases and the J segment 3 bases; nucleotides outside the gene matches: 10. From germline, CDR1 is SEHNR and CDR2 FQNEAQ (reference sequence). The CDR3 spans 17 residues. CDR3 DNA sequence: TGTGCCAGCAGCTTAGCATGGGGGACAGGAGGAAACTACGAGCAGTACTTC. This sequence encodes CASSLAWGTGGNYEQYF.

This sequence joins TRBV29-1 and TRBJ2-3; the match to TRBD2 covers 11 bases. V lost 7 bases, J lost 2 bases, and 5 bases stayed unmatched. The CDR3 is 14 residues long. Looked up from germline, CDR1 is SQVTM and CDR2 is ANQGSEA. The CDR3 sequence: CSATSGDITDTQYF. CDR3 in DNA: TGCAGCGCGACTAGCGGGGACATCACAGATACGCAGTATTTT.

The genes are TRBV2 and TRBJ2-5, with 8 bases fitting TRBD1. J gave up 5 bases and V 1 base, and 9 bases lay outside the gene matches. This CDR3 has 16 amino acids. The germline V gene has CDR1 SNHLY and CDR2 FYNNEI. CDR3 residues: CASSEGAGGEGETQYF. CDR3 DNA sequence: TGTGCCAGCAGTGAAGGGGCAGGGGGCGAGGGGGAGACCCAGTACTTC. The full variable domain, in which reference TRBV2 and TRBJ2-5 provide the parts outside the CDR3, is EPEVTQTPSHQVTQMGQEVILRCVPISNHLYFYWYRQILGQKVEFLVSFYNNEISEKSEIFDDQFSVERPDGSNFTLKIRSTKLEDSAMYFCASSEGAGGEGETQYFGPGTRLLVL.

The rearrangement joins TRBV27 to TRBJ2-5; tentatively, D is TRBD2 (5 bases). The CDR3 consists of 15 residues. V was pared by 3 bases and J by 5 bases, with 16 bases between. Germline V CDR1 and CDR2: MNHEY, SMNVEV (reference sequence). CDR3 sequence (DNA): TGTGCCAGCAGTTTTGGCCCCTCGCGCGGGGAGACCCAGTACTTC. This encodes CASSFGPSRGETQYF.

The chain uses TRBV9 and TRBJ2-7; the D gene is possibly TRBD2 (5 bases). The germline V and J ends were trimmed by 0 bases and 0 bases, with 10 bases remaining between them. CDR1 is SGDLS, CDR2 YYNGEE, per germline. This CDR3 contains 15 residues. Written as DNA, the CDR3 is TGTGCCAGCAGCGTAGATCCGGGGAGCTCCTACGAGCAGTACTTC. Protein: CASSVDPGSSYEQYF.

The chain has TRBV27 and TRBJ1-5; TRBD1 agrees at 7 bases. Germline-derived CDR1 and CDR2 are MNHEY and SMNVEV (reference sequence). Trimming at V came to 5 bases and at J to 5 bases, leaving 6 bases not matched to a gene. The CDR3 loop spans 14 amino acids. The CDR3 coding sequence is TGTGCCAGCAGTCCCCGACAGGGTCATCAGCCCCAGCATTTT. Translated, it gives CASSPRQGHQPQHF.

This clone was detected only once. The genes are TRBV6-1 and TRBJ2-7; the D gene is possibly TRBD1 (6 bases). Germline V lookup: CDR1 MNHNS, CDR2 SASEGT. The V and J ends lost 4 bases and 3 bases respectively, with 13 bases between them. The CDR3 has 14 residues. CDR3 residues: CASSVDPRGYEQYF. In DNA form, the CDR3 reads TGTGCCAGCAGTGTCGACCCCAGGGGCTACGAGCAGTACTTC.

The chain has TRBV28 and TRBJ2-6, with a possible D match to TRBD2 (6 bases). V lost 4 bases and J 1 base, leaving 11 bases between the germline ends. The germline V gene encodes CDR1 MDHEN and CDR2 SYDVKM. CDR3 length: 16 residues. The CDR3 coding sequence is TGTGCCAGCAGTTCTGGGAGGTGGTCTGGGGCCAACGTCCTGACTTTC. Protein product: CASSSGRWSGANVLTF. Looking up the rest from reference TRBV28 and TRBJ2-6 gives the full variable domain: DVKVTQSSRYLVKRTGEKVFLECVQDMDHENMFWYRQDPGLGLRLIYFSYDVKMKEKGDIPEGYSVSREKKERFSLILESASTNQTSMYLCASSSGRWSGANVLTFGAGSRLTVL.

This chain connects TRBV7-9 to TRBJ2-3; possibly TRBD2 for D (5 bases). Trimming shortened V by 3 bases and J by 0 bases, and 13 bases separated the two germline ends. The CDR3 is made up of 16 amino acids. The V gene's germline CDR1 is SEHNR and CDR2 FQNEAQ (reference sequence). The CDR3 sequence is CASSLGAVPSTDTQYF. The CDR3 DNA is TGTGCCAGCAGCTTGGGAGCGGTCCCTAGCACAGATACGCAGTATTTT.

The J gene is TRBJ2-7, the V gene TRBV5-1; 9 nucleotides align to TRBD2. The CDR3 length is 15 residues. Unmatched junction bases numbered 7, after V lost 4 bases and J lost 2 bases. Per germline, CDR1 SGHRS and CDR2 YFSETQ. CDR3 bases: TGCGCCAGCAGCGGCGGGGGGGGGCTAACCTACGAGCAGTACTTC. The encoded protein is CASSGGGGLTYEQYF.

The CDR3 protein is CASRQSRDRGKETQYF. CDR3 DNA sequence: TGTGCCAGCAGACAAAGCCGGGACAGGGGCAAAGAGACCCAGTACTTC. This chain uses TRBV7-6 with TRBJ2-5, with 10 positions matching TRBD1. This CDR3 has 16 amino acids. Trimming cost V 6 bases and J 3 bases; bases outside gene matches: 10. CDR1 and CDR2 (germline): SGHVS, FNYEAQ. The whole variable domain, remainder taken from reference TRBV7-6 and TRBJ2-5, is GAGVSQSPRYKVTKRGQDVALRCDPISGHVSLYWYRQALGQGPEFLTYFNYEAQQDKSGLPNDRFSAERPEGSISTLTIQRTEQRDSAMYRCASRQSRDRGKETQYFGPGTRLLVL.

The chain recombines TRBV7-2 with TRBJ2-3, with D maybe TRBD2 (6 bases). The CDR3 runs to 15 residues. CDR1 SGHTA and CDR2 FQGNSA come from the germline V gene. Between the trimmed V and J ends, which lost 3 bases and 0 bases, there was a span of 10 bases. The CDR3 protein is CASSFGGTSTDTQYF. As DNA, the CDR3 is TGTGCCAGCAGCTTCGGTGGGACTAGCACAGATACGCAGTATTTT.

This rearrangement joins TRBV5-4 to TRBJ1-2; D ambiguous. V lost 1 base to trimming and J lost 4 bases, with 11 bases between them. Germline V CDR1 and CDR2: SGHNT, YYREEE (reference sequence). The CDR3 extends over 14 amino acids. As DNA, the CDR3 is TGTGCCAGCAGCTTGTATTGGGCCCCCTATGGCTACACCTTC. Translated, it gives CASSLYWAPYGYTF. Filled out from reference TRBV5-4 and TRBJ1-2, the complete variable domain reads ETGVTQSPTHLIKTRGQQVTLRCSSQSGHNTVSWYQQALGQGPQFIFQYYREEENGRGNFPPRFSGLQFPNYSSELNVNALELDDSALYLCASSLYWAPYGYTFGSGTRLTVV.

This clone was detected only once. V usage is TRBV4-3 and J usage is TRBJ2-1; 7 bases map to TRBD2. Germline V lookup: CDR1 LGHNA, CDR2 YSLEER. The CDR3 runs 15 residues. The trim removed 7 bases at V and 5 bases at J, leaving 11 bases unmatched. The CDR3 spells CASTPGWEGHNEQFF. CDR3 sequence (DNA): TGCGCCAGCACACCGGGGTGGGAGGGCCACAATGAGCAGTTCTTC.

J is TRBJ2-7 and V is TRBV27; 11 positions match TRBD2. After removal of 6 bases from V and 1 base from J, the junction contained 5 bases not matched to a gene. Germline V CDR1 and CDR2: MNHEY, SMNVEV (reference sequence). This CDR3 comprises 15 residues. The CDR3 DNA is TGTGCCAGCAGCGCCACTAGCGGGGGATCCTACGAGCAGTACTTC. Encoded protein: CASSATSGGSYEQYF.